The clone carrying this T cell receptor beta chain came up once. Its target is not known. All patients were mismatch repair deficient, assessed by either PCR or immunohistochemistry. TCRs were sequenced from a few patients responding to pembrolizumab. Germline values: CDR1 MDHEN, CDR2 SYDVKM. This CDR3 contains 13 residues. Trimming cost V 2 bases and J 8 bases, with 12 bases left between them. Assay used: immunoSEQ multiplex PCR; TCRdb lists only in-frame clones, some missing. The sample consists of 38,000 or so clones, roughly 81% of them appearing once. This specimen comes from a study of PD-1 blockade in mismatch repair-deficient tumors. Study outcomes and limitations: Rapid post-treatment expansion, then contraction, generally preceding radiologic response, marked tumor-resident clones.

The chain is built from TRBV28 and TRBJ1-2; tentatively, D is TRBD1 (5 bases). This TCR derives from an adult with mismatch repair-deficient cancer. This sample comprised peripheral blood, obtained approximately 1.5 years after starting pembrolizumab. The CDR3 DNA reads TGTGCCAGCAGTTTAAAGGGGTGGCGGGGCTACACCTTC. Its translation: CASSLKGWRGYTF.